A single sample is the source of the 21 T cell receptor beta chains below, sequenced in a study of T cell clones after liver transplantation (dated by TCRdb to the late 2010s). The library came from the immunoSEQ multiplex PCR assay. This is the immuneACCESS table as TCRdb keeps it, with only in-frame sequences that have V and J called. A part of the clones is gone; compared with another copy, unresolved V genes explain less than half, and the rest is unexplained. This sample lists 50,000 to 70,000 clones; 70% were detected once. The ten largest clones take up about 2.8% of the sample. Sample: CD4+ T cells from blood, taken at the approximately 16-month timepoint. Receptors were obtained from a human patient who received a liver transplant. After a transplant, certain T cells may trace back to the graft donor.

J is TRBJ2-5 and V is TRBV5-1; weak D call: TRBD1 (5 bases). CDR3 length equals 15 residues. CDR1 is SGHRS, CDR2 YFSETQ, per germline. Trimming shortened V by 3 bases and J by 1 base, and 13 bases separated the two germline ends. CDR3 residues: CASSSTNGAQETQYF. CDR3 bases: TGCGCCAGCAGCTCAACCAATGGGGCCCAAGAGACCCAGTACTTC.

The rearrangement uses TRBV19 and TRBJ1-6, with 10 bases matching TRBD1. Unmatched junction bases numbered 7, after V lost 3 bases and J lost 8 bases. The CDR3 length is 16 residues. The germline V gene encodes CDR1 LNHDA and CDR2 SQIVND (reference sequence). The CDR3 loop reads CASSIDRGPKDSPLHF. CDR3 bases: TGTGCCAGTAGTATCGACAGGGGGCCAAAGGATTCACCCCTCCACTTT.

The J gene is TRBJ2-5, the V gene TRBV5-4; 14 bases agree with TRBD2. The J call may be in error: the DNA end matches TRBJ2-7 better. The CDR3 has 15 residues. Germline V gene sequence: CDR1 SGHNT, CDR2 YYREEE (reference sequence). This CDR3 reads CASSVGLAGAYEQYF. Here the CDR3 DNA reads TGTGCCAGCAGCGTGGGACTAGCGGGAGCTTACGAGCAGTACTTC.

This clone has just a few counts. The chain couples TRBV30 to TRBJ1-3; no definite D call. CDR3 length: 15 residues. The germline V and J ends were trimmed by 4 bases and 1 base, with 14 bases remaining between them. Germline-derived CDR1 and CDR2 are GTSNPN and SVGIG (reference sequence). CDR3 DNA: TGTGCCTGGACAGCAAAGGGAGCATCTGGAAACACCATATATTTT. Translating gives CAWTAKGASGNTIYF. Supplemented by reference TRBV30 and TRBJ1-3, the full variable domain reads SQTIHQWPATLVQPVGSPLSLECTVEGTSNPNLYWYRQAAGRGLQLLFYSVGIGQISSEVPQNLSASRPQDRQFILSSKKLLLSDSGFYLCAWTAKGASGNTIYFGEGSWLTVV.

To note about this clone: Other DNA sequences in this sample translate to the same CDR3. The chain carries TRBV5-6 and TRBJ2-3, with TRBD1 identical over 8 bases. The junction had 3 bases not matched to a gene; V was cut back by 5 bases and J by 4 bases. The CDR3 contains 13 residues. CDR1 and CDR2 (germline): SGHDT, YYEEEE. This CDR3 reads CASSLQGADTQYF. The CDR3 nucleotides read TGTGCCAGCAGTTTACAGGGGGCAGATACGCAGTATTTT.

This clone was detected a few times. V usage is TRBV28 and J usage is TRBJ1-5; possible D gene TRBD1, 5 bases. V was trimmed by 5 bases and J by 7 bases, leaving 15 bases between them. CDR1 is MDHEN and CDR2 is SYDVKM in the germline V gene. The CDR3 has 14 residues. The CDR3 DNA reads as TGTGCCAGCAGTGACAGCGTGGGGGGGCAGCCCCAGCATTTT. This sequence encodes CASSDSVGGQPQHF.

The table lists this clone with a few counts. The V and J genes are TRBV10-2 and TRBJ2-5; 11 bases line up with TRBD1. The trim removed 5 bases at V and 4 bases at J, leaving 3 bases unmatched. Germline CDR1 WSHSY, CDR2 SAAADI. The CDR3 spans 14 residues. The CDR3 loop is CASSSGTGGETQYF. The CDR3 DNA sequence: TGCGCCAGCAGTTCCGGGACAGGGGGAGAGACCCAGTACTTC.

The CDR3 loop reads CASSFRIHSNQPQHF. As DNA, the CDR3 is TGTGCCAGCAGCTTCCGAATACATAGCAATCAGCCCCAGCATTTT. The V and J genes are TRBV11-3 and TRBJ1-5; D remains unclear. Looked up from germline, CDR1 is SGHNT and CDR2 is YENEEA. This CDR3 spans 15 amino acids. Deletions cut 3 bases from V and 0 bases from J, with 9 bases between.

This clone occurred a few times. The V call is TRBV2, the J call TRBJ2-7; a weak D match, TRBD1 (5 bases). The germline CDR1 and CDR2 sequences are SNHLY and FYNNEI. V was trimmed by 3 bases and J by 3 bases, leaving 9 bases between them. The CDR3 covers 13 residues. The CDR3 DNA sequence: TGTGCCAGCAGTGATGTCAGGGACTACGAGCAGTACTTC. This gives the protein CASSDVRDYEQYF.

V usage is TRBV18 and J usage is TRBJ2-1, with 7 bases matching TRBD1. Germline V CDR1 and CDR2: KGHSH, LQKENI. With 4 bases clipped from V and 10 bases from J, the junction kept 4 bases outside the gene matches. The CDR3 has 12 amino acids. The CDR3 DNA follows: TGTGCCAGCTCACACAGGGGAAACGAGCAGTTCTTC. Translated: CASSHRGNEQFF.

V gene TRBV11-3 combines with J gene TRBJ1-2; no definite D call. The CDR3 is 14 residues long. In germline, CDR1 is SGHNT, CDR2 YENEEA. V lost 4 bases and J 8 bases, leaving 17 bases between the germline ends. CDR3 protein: CASSSLLGSSGYTF. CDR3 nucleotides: TGTGCCAGCAGCTCGTTATTGGGTTCTAGCGGCTACACCTTC.

CDR3 nucleotide sequence: TGCGCCAGCAGTGAACAGGCGACAGATACGCAGTATTTT. This translates into CASSEQATDTQYF. J is TRBJ2-3 and V is TRBV10-2; D is perhaps TRBD1 (5 bases). V gave up 3 bases and J gave up 3 bases, with 7 bases separating them. This CDR3 contains 13 residues. From germline, CDR1 is WSHSY and CDR2 SAAADI.

The DNA of the CDR3 is TGTGCCAGCACTCCCTCGTATACGCAGTATTTT. It codes for CASTPSYTQYF. This sequence joins TRBV2 and TRBJ2-3; no firm D call. With 7 bases removed from V and 7 bases from J, the gap between germline ends came to 9 bases. The CDR3 is 11 amino acids. CDR1 and CDR2 from the germline V gene are SNHLY and FYNNEI.

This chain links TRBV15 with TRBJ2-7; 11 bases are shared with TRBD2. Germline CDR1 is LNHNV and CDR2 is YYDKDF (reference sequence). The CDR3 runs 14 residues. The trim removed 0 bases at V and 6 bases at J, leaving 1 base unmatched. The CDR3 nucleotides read TGTGCCACCAGCAGAGAACTAGCGGGGGTCGAGCAGTACTTC. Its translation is CATSRELAGVEQYF.

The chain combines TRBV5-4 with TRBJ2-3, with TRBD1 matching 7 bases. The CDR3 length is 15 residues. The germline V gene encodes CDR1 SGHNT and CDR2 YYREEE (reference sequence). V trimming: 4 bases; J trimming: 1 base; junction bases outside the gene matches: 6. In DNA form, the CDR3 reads TGTGCCAGCAGCCCCGACAGGGCTCGCACAGATACGCAGTATTTT. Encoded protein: CASSPDRARTDTQYF.

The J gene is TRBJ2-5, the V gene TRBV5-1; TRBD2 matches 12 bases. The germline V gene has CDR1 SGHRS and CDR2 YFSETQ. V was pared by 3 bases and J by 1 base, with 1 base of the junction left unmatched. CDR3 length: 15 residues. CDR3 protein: CASSSTSGGQETQYF. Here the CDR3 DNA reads TGCGCCAGCAGCTCGACTAGCGGGGGCCAAGAGACCCAGTACTTC.

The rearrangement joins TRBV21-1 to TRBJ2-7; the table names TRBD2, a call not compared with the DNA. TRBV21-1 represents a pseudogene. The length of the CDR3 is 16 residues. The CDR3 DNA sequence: TGTGCCAGCAGCAAGAATAAGCGGGAGGGCCGGGAGGAGCAGTACGTC. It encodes CASSKNKREGREEQYV.

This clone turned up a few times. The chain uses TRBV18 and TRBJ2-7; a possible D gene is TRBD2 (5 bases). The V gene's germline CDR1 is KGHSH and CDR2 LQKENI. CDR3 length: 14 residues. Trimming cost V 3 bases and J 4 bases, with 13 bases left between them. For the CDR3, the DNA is TGTGCCAGCTCACCTGACGGACTCCCGTACGAGCAGTACTTC. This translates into CASSPDGLPYEQYF.

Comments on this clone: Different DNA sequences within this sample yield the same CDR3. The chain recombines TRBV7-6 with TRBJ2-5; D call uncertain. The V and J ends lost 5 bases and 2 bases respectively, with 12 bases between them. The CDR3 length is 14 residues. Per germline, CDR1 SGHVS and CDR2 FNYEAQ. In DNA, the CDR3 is TGTGCCAGCAGCCCCACGTCTTTTCAAGAGACCCAGTACTTC. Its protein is CASSPTSFQETQYF.

CDR3 in amino acids: CASSLMGGGNTGELFF. The DNA of the CDR3 is TGTGCCAGCAGCTTGATGGGCGGGGGGAACACCGGGGAGCTGTTTTTT. The chain recombines TRBV5-4 with TRBJ2-2, with 7 nucleotides matching TRBD2. The V gene's germline CDR1 is SGHNT and CDR2 YYREEE (reference sequence). J lost 1 base, V lost 1 base, and 4 bases had no gene match. This CDR3 region has 16 residues.

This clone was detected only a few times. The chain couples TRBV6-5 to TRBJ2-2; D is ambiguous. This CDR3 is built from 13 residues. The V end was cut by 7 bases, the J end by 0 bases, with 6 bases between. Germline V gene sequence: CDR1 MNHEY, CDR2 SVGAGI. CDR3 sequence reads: CASKSANTGELFF. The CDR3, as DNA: TGTGCCAGCAAATCCGCGAACACCGGGGAGCTGTTTTTT.